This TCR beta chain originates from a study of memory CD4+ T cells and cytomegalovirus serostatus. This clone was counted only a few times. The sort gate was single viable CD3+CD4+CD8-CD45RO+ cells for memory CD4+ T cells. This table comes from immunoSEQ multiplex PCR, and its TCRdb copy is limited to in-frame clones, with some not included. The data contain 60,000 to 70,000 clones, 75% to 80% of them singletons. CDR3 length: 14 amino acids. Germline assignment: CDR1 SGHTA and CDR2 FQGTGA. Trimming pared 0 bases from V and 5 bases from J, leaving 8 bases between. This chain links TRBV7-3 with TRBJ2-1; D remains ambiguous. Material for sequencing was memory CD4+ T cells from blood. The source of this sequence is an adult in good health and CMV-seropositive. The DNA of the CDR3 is TGTGCCAGCAGCTTAACGACTGGAAACAATGAGCAGTTCTTC. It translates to CASSLTTGNNEQFF. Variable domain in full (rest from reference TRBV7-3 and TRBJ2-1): GAGVSQTPSNKVTEKGKYVELRCDPISGHTALYWYRQSLGQGPEFLIYFQGTGAADDSGLPNDRFFAVRPEGSVSTLKIQRTERGDSAVYLCASSLTTGNNEQFFGPGTRLTVL.